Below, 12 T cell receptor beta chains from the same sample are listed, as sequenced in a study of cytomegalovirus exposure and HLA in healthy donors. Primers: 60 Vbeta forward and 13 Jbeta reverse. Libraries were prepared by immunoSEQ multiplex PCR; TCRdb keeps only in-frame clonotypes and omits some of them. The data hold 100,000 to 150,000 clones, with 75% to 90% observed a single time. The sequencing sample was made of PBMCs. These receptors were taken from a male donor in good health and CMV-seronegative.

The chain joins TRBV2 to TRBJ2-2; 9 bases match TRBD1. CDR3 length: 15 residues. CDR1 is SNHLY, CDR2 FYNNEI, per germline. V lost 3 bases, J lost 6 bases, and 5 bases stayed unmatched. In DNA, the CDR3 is TGTGCCAGCAGTGAGGGACAGGGTCCGGCCGGGGAGCTGTTTTTT. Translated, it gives CASSEGQGPAGELFF. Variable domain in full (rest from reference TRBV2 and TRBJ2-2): EPEVTQTPSHQVTQMGQEVILRCVPISNHLYFYWYRQILGQKVEFLVSFYNNEISEKSEIFDDQFSVERPDGSNFTLKIRSTKLEDSAMYFCASSEGQGPAGELFFGEGSRLTVL.

The CDR3, as DNA: TGTGCCAGCAGCTTAGGCGGGGGGCCCCAGCATTTT. Protein: CASSLGGGPQHF. The chain joins TRBV7-9 to TRBJ1-5; TRBD1 is a possible D gene (5 bases). Germline V gene data show CDR1 as SEHNR and CDR2 as FQNEAQ (reference sequence). There are 12 residues in the CDR3. V was pared by 1 base and J by 9 bases, with 7 bases between.

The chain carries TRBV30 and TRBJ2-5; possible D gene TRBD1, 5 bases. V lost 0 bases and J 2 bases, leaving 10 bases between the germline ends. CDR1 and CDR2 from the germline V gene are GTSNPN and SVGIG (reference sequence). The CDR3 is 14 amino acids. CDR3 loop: CAWSVGAAQETQYF. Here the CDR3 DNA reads TGTGCCTGGAGTGTAGGGGCAGCTCAAGAGACCCAGTACTTC.

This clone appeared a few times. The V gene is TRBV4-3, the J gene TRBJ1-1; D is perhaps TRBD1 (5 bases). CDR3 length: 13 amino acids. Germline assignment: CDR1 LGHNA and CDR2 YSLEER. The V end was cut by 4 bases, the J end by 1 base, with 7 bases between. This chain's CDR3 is CASSRDRNTEAFF. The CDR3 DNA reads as TGCGCCAGCAGCCGAGACAGGAACACTGAAGCTTTCTTT.

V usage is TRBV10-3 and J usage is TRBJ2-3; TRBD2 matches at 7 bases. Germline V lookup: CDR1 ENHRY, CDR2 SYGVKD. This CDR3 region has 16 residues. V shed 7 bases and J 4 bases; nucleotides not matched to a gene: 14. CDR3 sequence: CAIKLDSRENADTQYF. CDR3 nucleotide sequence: TGTGCCATCAAATTGGACTCGCGGGAGAACGCAGATACGCAGTATTTT.

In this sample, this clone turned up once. DNA for the CDR3: TGTGCCAGCAGTGATGGGACACCTCTAAGGAACACTGAAGCTTTCTTT. It specifies CASSDGTPLRNTEAFF. The rearrangement uses TRBV25-1 and TRBJ1-1, with a weak D call TRBD1 (6 bases). V dropped 3 bases and J dropped 1 base, with 15 bases sitting between them. Germline V gene lookup returns CDR1 MGHDK and CDR2 SYGVNS. CDR3 length equals 16 residues.

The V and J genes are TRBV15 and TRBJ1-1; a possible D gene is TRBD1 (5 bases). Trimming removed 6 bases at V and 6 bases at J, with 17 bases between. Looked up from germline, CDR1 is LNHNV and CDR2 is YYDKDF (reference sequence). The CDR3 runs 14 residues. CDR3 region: CATSPRGGYPEAFF. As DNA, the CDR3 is TGTGCCACCAGTCCCCGGGGGGGTTATCCTGAAGCTTTCTTT. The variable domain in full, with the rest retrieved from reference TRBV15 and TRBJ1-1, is DAMVIQNPRYQVTQFGKPVTLSCSQTLNHNVMYWYQQKSSQAPKLLFHYYDKDFNNEADTPDNFQSRRPNTSFCFLDIRSPGLGDTAMYLCATSPRGGYPEAFFGQGTRLTVV.

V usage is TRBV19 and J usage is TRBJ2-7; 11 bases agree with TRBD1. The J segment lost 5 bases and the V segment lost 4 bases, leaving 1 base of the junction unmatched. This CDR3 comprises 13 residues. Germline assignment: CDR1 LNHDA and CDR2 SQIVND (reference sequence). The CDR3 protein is CASSRTGGDEQYF. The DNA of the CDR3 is TGTGCCAGTAGTAGGACAGGGGGCGACGAGCAGTACTTC. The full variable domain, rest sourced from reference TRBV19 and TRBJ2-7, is DGGITQSPKYLFRKEGQNVTLSCEQNLNHDAMYWYRQDPGQGLRLIYYSQIVNDFQKGDIAEGYSVSREKKESFPLTVTSAQKNPTAFYLCASSRTGGDEQYFGPGTRLTVT.

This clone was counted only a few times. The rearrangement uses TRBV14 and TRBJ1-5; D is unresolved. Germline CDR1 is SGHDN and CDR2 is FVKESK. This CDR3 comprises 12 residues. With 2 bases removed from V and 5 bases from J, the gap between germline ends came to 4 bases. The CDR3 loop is CASSQPHQPQHF. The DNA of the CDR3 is TGTGCCAGCAGCCAACCTCATCAGCCCCAGCATTTT.

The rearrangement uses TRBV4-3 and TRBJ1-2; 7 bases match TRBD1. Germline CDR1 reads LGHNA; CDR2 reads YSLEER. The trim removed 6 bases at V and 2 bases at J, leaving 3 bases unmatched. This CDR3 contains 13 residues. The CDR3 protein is CASSKTGNYGYTF. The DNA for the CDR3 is TGCGCCAGCAGTAAGACAGGGAACTATGGCTACACCTTC.

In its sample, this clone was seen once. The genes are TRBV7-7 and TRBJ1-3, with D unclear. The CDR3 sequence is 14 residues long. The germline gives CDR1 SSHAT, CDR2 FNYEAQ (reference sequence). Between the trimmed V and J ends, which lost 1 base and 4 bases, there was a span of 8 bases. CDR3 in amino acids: CASSLGGQGNTIYF. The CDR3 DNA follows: TGTGCCAGCAGCTTAGGTGGGCAAGGAAACACCATATATTTT.

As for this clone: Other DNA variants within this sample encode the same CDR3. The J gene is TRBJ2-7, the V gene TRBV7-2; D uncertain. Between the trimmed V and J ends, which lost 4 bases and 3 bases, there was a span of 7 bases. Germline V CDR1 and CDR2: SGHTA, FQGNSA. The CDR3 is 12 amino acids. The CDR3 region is CASSSYSYEQYF. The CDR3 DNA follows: TGTGCCAGCAGCTCATACAGCTACGAGCAGTACTTC.